This T cell receptor (beta chain) was sequenced during a study of identical twins. General study findings and limits: The study found excess low generation probability among twin-shared out-of-frame alpha sequences. Clonotypes of the beta chain that were abundant in cord blood carried fewer insertions (memory repertoires showed none).

The V gene's germline CDR1 is DFQATT and CDR2 SNEGSKA (reference sequence). CDR3 length: 15 amino acids. V lost 4 bases and J lost 3; bases outside the gene matches: 7. On this clonotype: Its antigen is still unknown.

cDNA molecules carried unique molecular identifiers, and template switching added a universal primer site. Each CDR3 protein gets one entry after TCRdb re-called the 5' RACE reads with MiXCR. The table has 280,000 or so distinct CDR3 sequences, about 8.1% seen once. This sample was shared with a second study, whose subject was yellow fever vaccine responses in identical twins. As that report states: Reportedly, the T cell response mounted by twins to vaccine seemed partly convergent, partly personalized.

Specimen: memory (CD45RO+) T cells sorted from blood. This chain connects TRBV20-1 to TRBJ2-1, with 9 bases matching TRBD2. The sequence was obtained from a young woman in good health. The CDR3 protein is CSAIPPAGGYNEQFF. Written as DNA, the CDR3 is TGCAGTGCTATCCCGCCAGCGGGGGGCTACAATGAGCAGTTCTTC.